This is a list of T cell receptor beta chains from one sample in a study of shared clonotypes between healthy human individuals. Clones were sequenced by immunoSEQ multiplex PCR, and TCRdb holds only the in-frame ones, with some missing. This table holds more than 550,000 clones, approximately 77% found once. The sequenced sample consisted of memory CD4+ T cells sorted from blood. Source of these receptors: a woman in her thirties in good health. CDR3s include the opening cysteine and the closing phenylalanine or tryptophan. A D gene is named only where the DNA matches it firmly.

V gene | D gene | CDR3 protein
TRBV19 | - | CASSMRGPYSNQPQHF
TRBV7-2 | TRBD1 | CASSLLGTGGSYEQYF
TRBV4-2 | TRBD2 | CASSQDLLGSGRYNEQFF
TRBV4-1 | - | CASSHPPASNQPQHF
TRBV7-5 | - | CVRSFYEQYF
TRBV7-2 | - | CASSPAAYNEQFF
TRBV6-5 | TRBD1 | CASSYRGRIDTQYF
TRBV5-1 | TRBD1 | CASSFTTGAEETQYF
TRBV29-1 | - | CSVDISGTYNEQFF
TRBV20-1 | - | CSAGPYEQYF